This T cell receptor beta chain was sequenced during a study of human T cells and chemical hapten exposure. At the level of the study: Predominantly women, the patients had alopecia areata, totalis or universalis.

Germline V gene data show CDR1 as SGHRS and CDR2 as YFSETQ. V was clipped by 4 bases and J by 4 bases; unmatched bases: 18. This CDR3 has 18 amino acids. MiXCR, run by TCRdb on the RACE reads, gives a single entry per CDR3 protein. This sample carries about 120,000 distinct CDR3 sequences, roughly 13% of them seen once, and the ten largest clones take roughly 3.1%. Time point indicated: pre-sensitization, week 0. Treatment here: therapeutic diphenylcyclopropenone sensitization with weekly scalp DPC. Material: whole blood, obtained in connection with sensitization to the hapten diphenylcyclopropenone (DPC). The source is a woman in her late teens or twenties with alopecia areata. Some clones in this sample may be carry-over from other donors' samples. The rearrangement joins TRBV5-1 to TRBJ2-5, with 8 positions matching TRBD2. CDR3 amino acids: CASSPTPPRLATGETQYF. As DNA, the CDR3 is TGCGCCAGCAGCCCCACACCGCCGAGACTAGCGACAGGAGAGACCCAGTACTTC.